Shown below are 22 T cell receptor beta chains from a single sample sequenced in a study of blood T cell repertoires in COVID-19 (dated by TCRdb to the early 2020s). Libraries were built with the immunoSEQ multiplex PCR assay. TCRdb provides this immuneACCESS table in a form limited to in-frame rearrangements. Some clones are lacking; in checked studies, under half of them reflect an unresolved V gene, and why the rest are absent is not known. In this sample the table shows 220,000 or so clones, 70% to 85% of which occur a single time. The ten largest clones take up under 3.5% of the sample. Input material: PBMCs or T cells enriched from blood (not recorded which). All receptors come from a woman in her fifties or sixties who had recovered from COVID-19.

As for this clone: Its ends do not fully match the called genes, so a read error is possible. This sequence joins TRBV29-1 and TRBJ1-1, with 7 positions matching TRBD1. The CDR3 consists of 12 residues. The germline gives CDR1 SQVTM, CDR2 ANQGSEA. CDR3 residues: CSVEGDSTEAFF. CDR3 DNA sequence: TGCAGCGTAGAAGGGGACAGCACTGAAGCTTTCTTT. Full variable domain (outside the CDR3, taken from reference TRBV29-1 and TRBJ1-1): SAVISQKPSRDICQRGTSLTIQCQVDSQVTMMFWYRQQPGQSLTLIATANQGSEATYESGFVIDKFPISRPNLTFSTLTVSNMSPEDSSIYLCSVEGDSTEAFFGQGTRLTVV.

A remark on this clone: The same CDR3 also results from other DNA sequences found in this sample. CDR3 region: CASSLDRASNQPQHF. In nucleotides, the CDR3 is TGTGCCAGCAGCTTAGACAGGGCCAGCAATCAGCCCCAGCATTTT. The chain is built from TRBV7-2 and TRBJ1-5, with D possibly matching TRBD1 (6 bases). The V gene's germline CDR1 is SGHTA and CDR2 FQGNSA. The CDR3 spans 15 residues. V dropped 1 base and J dropped 1 base, with 8 bases sitting between them.

The gene calls are TRBV10-3 and TRBJ2-7, with D maybe TRBD1 (6 bases). Deletions cut 2 bases from V and 4 bases from J, with 12 bases between. There are 14 residues in the CDR3. The germline V gene encodes CDR1 ENHRY and CDR2 SYGVKD. The CDR3 loop is CAISEGGQGYEQYF. DNA of the CDR3: TGTGCCATCAGTGAGGGGGGACAAGGGTACGAGCAGTACTTC.

The chain links TRBV4-3 to TRBJ1-2; D unclear. The CDR3 is 15 residues long. Germline CDR1 is LGHNA and CDR2 is YSLEER. Between the trimmed V and J ends, which lost 0 bases and 8 bases, there was a span of 16 bases. In DNA, the CDR3 is TGCGCCAGCAGCCAAGACCTGAGTGGACGGGGAGGCTACACCTTC. Encoded protein: CASSQDLSGRGGYTF.

The chain has TRBV5-1 and TRBJ1-6; D not certain. V shed 4 bases and J shed 8 bases, with 16 bases lying between them. The CDR3 contains 15 residues. From germline, CDR1 is SGHRS and CDR2 YFSETQ. The CDR3 is CASSETLTQDSPLHF. CDR3 in DNA: TGCGCCAGCAGCGAGACACTTACTCAAGATTCACCCCTCCACTTT.

This CDR3 is CASSLNSGGREKLFF. The CDR3 DNA follows: TGTGCCAGCAGCTTGAACTCGGGGGGGAGGGAAAAACTGTTTTTT. The J gene is TRBJ1-4, the V gene TRBV5-4; tentatively, D is TRBD1 (5 bases). Germline V CDR1 and CDR2: SGHNT, YYREEE (reference sequence). CDR3 length equals 15 residues. V lost 1 base to trimming and J lost 8 bases, with 15 bases between them. Complete variable domain (other parts from reference TRBV5-4 and TRBJ1-4): ETGVTQSPTHLIKTRGQQVTLRCSSQSGHNTVSWYQQALGQGPQFIFQYYREEENGRGNFPPRFSGLQFPNYSSELNVNALELDDSALYLCASSLNSGGREKLFFGSGTQLSVL.

Concerning this clone itself: This specimen includes other DNA sequences encoding the same CDR3. The CDR3 region has the DNA TGTGCCAGCAGCTTCAATAGCAATCAGCCCCAGCATTTT. Amino acid sequence: CASSFNSNQPQHF. The chain carries TRBV5-4 and TRBJ1-5, with D hard to call. V dropped 2 bases and J dropped 0 bases, with 3 bases sitting between them. This CDR3 is built from 13 residues. Germline V lookup: CDR1 SGHNT, CDR2 YYREEE (reference sequence).

J is TRBJ1-1 and V is TRBV2, with D possibly TRBD1 on 5 matching bases. V was clipped by 6 bases and J by 1 base, with 9 bases between them. In germline, CDR1 is SNHLY, CDR2 FYNNEI. The CDR3 is 13 residues long. DNA for the CDR3: TGTGCCAGCAGAGCGGGGGGGAACACTGAAGCTTTCTTT. Translation gives CASRAGGNTEAFF.

The chain employs TRBV4-1 and TRBJ2-5, with TRBD2 as a possible D gene (5 bases). The V gene lost 1 base and the J gene lost 5 bases, with 17 bases spanning the gap. There are 16 residues in the CDR3. Germline CDR1 reads MGHRA; CDR2 reads YSYEKL. The CDR3 protein is CASSQVLASRGETQYF. The CDR3 bases are TGCGCCAGCAGCCAAGTCTTGGCCTCCAGAGGGGAGACCCAGTACTTC.

CDR3 protein: CASSLPPLQTNTGELFF. The CDR3, as DNA: TGTGCCAGCAGCTTGCCCCCTCTTCAGACGAACACCGGGGAGCTGTTTTTT. The V and J genes are TRBV5-5 and TRBJ2-2; unclear D gene. The germline V gene encodes CDR1 SGHKS and CDR2 YYEKEE (reference sequence). The CDR3 has 17 residues. V shed 1 base and J shed 0 bases, with 13 bases lying between them.

The V and J genes are TRBV19 and TRBJ1-5, with 7 bases identical to TRBD1. This CDR3 has 15 residues. V trimming: 2 bases; J trimming: 2 bases; junction bases outside the gene matches: 3. Germline CDR1 is LNHDA and CDR2 is SQIVND (reference sequence). CDR3 sequence reads: CASSITGVGNQPQHF. Written as DNA, the CDR3 is TGTGCCAGTAGTATAACAGGGGTGGGCAATCAGCCCCAGCATTTT.

This chain connects TRBV21-1 to TRBJ1-2. TRBV21-1 is noted as a pseudogene. This CDR3 is 15 amino acids long. The CDR3 reads CASSKGGRQGYGYTF. The CDR3 DNA is TGTGCCAGCAGCAAAGGAGGGAGGCAGGGTTATGGCTACACCTTC.

The genes are TRBV5-4 and TRBJ2-7, with 8 positions matching TRBD2. CDR3 size: 15 residues. In germline, CDR1 is SGHNT, CDR2 YYREEE (reference sequence). V shed 5 bases, J shed 1 base, and the junction held 8 bases outside the gene matches. The CDR3 nucleotides are TGTGCCAGCAGTCCCTGGGCGGGAGGATCCTACGAGCAGTACTTC. Amino acids: CASSPWAGGSYEQYF. Using reference TRBV5-4 and TRBJ2-7 for the parts outside the CDR3, the full variable domain is ETGVTQSPTHLIKTRGQQVTLRCSSQSGHNTVSWYQQALGQGPQFIFQYYREEENGRGNFPPRFSGLQFPNYSSELNVNALELDDSALYLCASSPWAGGSYEQYFGPGTRLTVT.

This chain joins TRBV24-1 and TRBJ2-4; D remains unclear. Germline CDR1 is KGHDR and CDR2 is SFDVKD. This CDR3 is 13 amino acids long. The V and J ends lost 9 bases and 1 base respectively, with 9 bases between them. The CDR3: CATLRTAKNIQYF. Here the CDR3 DNA reads TGTGCCACCCTAAGAACGGCCAAAAACATTCAGTACTTC.

The CDR3 bases are TGTGCCAGCAGTGAACGGACAGATAATAATCAGCCCCAGCATTTT. Amino acid sequence: CASSERTDNNQPQHF. The V and J genes are TRBV2 and TRBJ1-5; the D gene is possibly TRBD1 (6 bases). Trimming left V 2 bases short and J 4 bases short, with 12 bases between. The CDR3 has 15 amino acids. The germline V gene encodes CDR1 SNHLY and CDR2 FYNNEI.

Here the CDR3 reads CASSIQTGGGYGYTF. The DNA of the CDR3 is TGTGCCAGTAGTATCCAAACAGGGGGCGGTTATGGCTACACCTTC. J is TRBJ1-2 and V is TRBV19, with 9 bases matching TRBD1. The V segment lost 3 bases and the J segment 5 bases; nucleotides outside the gene matches: 7. This CDR3 region has 15 residues. Germline CDR1 LNHDA, CDR2 SQIVND (reference sequence).

The chain recombines TRBV12-3 or TRBV12-4 with TRBJ1-2, with TRBD1 matching 7 bases. This CDR3 spans 13 amino acids. The trim removed 7 bases at V and 7 bases at J, leaving 9 bases unmatched. The CDR3 spells CASIRGRGTGYTF. DNA for the CDR3: TGTGCCAGCATTCGTGGCAGGGGGACTGGCTACACCTTC.

The chain combines TRBV18 with TRBJ2-1, with a possible D match to TRBD2 (5 bases). Germline values: CDR1 KGHSH, CDR2 LQKENI. V was shortened by 2 bases and J by 0 bases, with 11 bases between the two germline ends. CDR3 length equals 16 residues. This CDR3 is CASSPGSRGSYNEQFF. The CDR3 region has the DNA TGTGCCAGCTCACCAGGGTCTCGGGGCTCCTACAATGAGCAGTTCTTC.

This clone has just a few counts. The rearrangement uses TRBV25-1 and TRBJ1-2, with 7 bases identical to TRBD1. Unmatched junction bases numbered 0, after V lost 5 bases and J lost 3 bases. The CDR3 has 12 amino acids. Looked up from germline, CDR1 is MGHDK and CDR2 is SYGVNS. The CDR3 sequence is CASSQGDYGYTF. DNA for the CDR3: TGTGCCAGCAGTCAGGGGGACTATGGCTACACCTTC.

The table lists this clone with a few counts. CDR3 sequence reads: CATSRREVEPQHF. The CDR3, as DNA: TGTGCCACCAGCCGGAGGGAGGTGGAGCCCCAGCATTTT. The gene calls are TRBV15 and TRBJ1-5; D is unclear. The CDR3 sequence is 13 residues long. The V and J ends lost 5 bases and 8 bases respectively, with 13 bases between them. Germline V lookup: CDR1 LNHNV, CDR2 YYDKDF (reference sequence).

CDR3 in amino acids: CASSMSQGAGQPQHF. In DNA, the CDR3 is TGTGCCAGTAGTATGTCCCAGGGGGCTGGCCAGCCCCAGCATTTT. The chain employs TRBV19 and TRBJ1-5; 8 bases are a match to TRBD1. The CDR3 loop spans 15 amino acids. Germline CDR1 is LNHDA and CDR2 is SQIVND (reference sequence). V dropped 3 bases and J dropped 7; count of bases not matched to a gene: 8.

This chain links TRBV10-1 with TRBJ1-6, with unresolved D. V was pared by 4 bases and J by 5 bases, with 3 bases between. The CDR3 contains 12 residues. CDR1 is WNHNN, CDR2 SYGVQD, per germline (reference sequence). The CDR3 sequence is CASSVDNSPLHF. The DNA of the CDR3 is TGCGCCAGCAGTGTAGATAATTCACCCCTCCACTTT.